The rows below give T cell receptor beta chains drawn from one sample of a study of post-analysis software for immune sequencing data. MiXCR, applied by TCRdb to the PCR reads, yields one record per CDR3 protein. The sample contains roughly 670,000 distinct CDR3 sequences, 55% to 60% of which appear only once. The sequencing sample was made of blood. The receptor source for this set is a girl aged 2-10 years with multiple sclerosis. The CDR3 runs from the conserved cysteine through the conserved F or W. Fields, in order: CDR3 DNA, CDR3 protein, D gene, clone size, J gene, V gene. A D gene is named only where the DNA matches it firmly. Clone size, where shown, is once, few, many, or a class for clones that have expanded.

CDR3 DNA: TGTGCCACCACCCTGGCCAGGGGCAATCAGCCCCAGCATTTT
CDR3 protein: CATTLARGNQPQHF
D gene: NA
clone size: NA
J gene: TRBJ1-5
V gene: TRBV15

CDR3 DNA: TGCGCCAGCAGCTTGGCCAGGGGGACTAGCGGGAGTGATGAGCAGTTCTTC
CDR3 protein: CASSLARGTSGSDEQFF
D gene: TRBD2
clone size: NA
J gene: TRBJ2-1
V gene: TRBV5-1

CDR3 DNA: TGTGCCAGCAGCTTAGGGTGGACAGGGGGAAATGAGCAGTTCTTC
CDR3 protein: CASSLGWTGGNEQFF
D gene: TRBD1
clone size: few
J gene: TRBJ2-1
V gene: TRBV11-2

CDR3 DNA: TGTGCCAGCAGCAGGCGCCTACCCGGGACAGCCCTCACAGATACGCAGTATTTT
CDR3 protein: CASSRRLPGTALTDTQYF
D gene: TRBD1
clone size: NA
J gene: TRBJ2-3
V gene: TRBV9

CDR3 DNA: TGTGCCAGCAGCCCCGCCCGGGACAGGGGGCCGTGGGGCTACACCTTC
CDR3 protein: CASSPARDRGPWGYTF
D gene: TRBD1
clone size: NA
J gene: TRBJ1-2
V gene: TRBV9

CDR3 DNA: TGTGCCAGCAGCTTATCTGCGGGTGGTGAAAAACTGTTTTTT
CDR3 protein: CASSLSAGGEKLFF
D gene: NA
clone size: NA
J gene: TRBJ1-4
V gene: TRBV7-6

CDR3 DNA: TGCGCCAGCAGCTTGGTCCTAGCGGGAGGAGGAGAGACCCAGTACTTC
CDR3 protein: CASSLVLAGGGETQYF
D gene: TRBD2
clone size: NA
J gene: TRBJ2-5
V gene: TRBV5-1

CDR3 DNA: TGTGCCATCAGTGAGCTCGGCGGTATCTACGAGCAGTACTTC
CDR3 protein: CAISELGGIYEQYF
D gene: NA
clone size: few
J gene: TRBJ2-7
V gene: TRBV10-3

CDR3 DNA: TGCAGCGTTCCTAAACGACTCGATAATGAGCAGTTCTTC
CDR3 protein: CSVPKRLDNEQFF
D gene: NA
clone size: few
J gene: TRBJ2-1
V gene: TRBV29-1

CDR3 DNA: TGTGCCAGCAGTTTAGTTAGCGGGAGGCCCTACAATGAGCAGTTCTTC
CDR3 protein: CASSLVSGRPYNEQFF
D gene: TRBD2
clone size: NA
J gene: TRBJ2-1
V gene: TRBV12-3/TRBV12-4

CDR3 DNA: TGTGCCAGCAGCCCCACAGGGATGGGCACAGATACGCAGTATTTT
CDR3 protein: CASSPTGMGTDTQYF
D gene: NA
clone size: NA
J gene: TRBJ2-3
V gene: TRBV7-2